Below are 26 T cell receptor beta chains sequenced from a single sample in a study of monozygotic twins with inflammatory bowel disease. TCRdb re-called the 5' RACE reads; every CDR3 protein appears as one record, without DNA. This sample's table reports 80,000 or so distinct CDR3 sequences. Sequencing was done on a sample of blood. The receptor set was obtained from a human donor with ulcerative colitis or Crohn's disease, or a healthy co-twin of an affected twin (not recorded which).

The chain links TRBV6-5 to TRBJ1-1; TCRdb names TRBD1, which stays unverified in the absence of DNA. The CDR3 is 16 amino acids. Germline CDR1 MNHEY, CDR2 SVGAGI. The CDR3 loop is CASSYSSPGRNTEAFF.

This CDR3 is CASGKGDSLRLGYTF. This sequence joins TRBV3-1 and TRBJ1-2; the TCRdb D gene call, TRBD1, has no DNA to confirm it. Germline V gene sequence: CDR1 LGHDT, CDR2 YNNKEL (reference sequence). This CDR3 region has 15 residues.

The V and J genes are TRBV7-9 and TRBJ1-1. The germline V gene has CDR1 SEHNR and CDR2 FQNEAQ (reference sequence). The CDR3 totals 11 residues. This CDR3 is CASSDRLEAFF. Drawing the rest from reference TRBV7-9 and TRBJ1-1, the complete variable domain is DTGVSQNPRHKITKRGQNVTFRCDPISEHNRLYWYRQTLGQGPEFLTYFQNEAQLEKSRLLSDRFSAERPKGSFSTLEIQRTEQGDSAMYLCASSDRLEAFFGQGTRLTVV.

The rearrangement joins TRBV7-8 to TRBJ1-2. The CDR3 consists of 14 residues. In germline, CDR1 is SGHVS, CDR2 FQNEAQ. The CDR3 here is CASSLETYPYGYTF. The full variable domain, its missing parts supplied by reference TRBV7-8 and TRBJ1-2, is GAGVSQSPRYKVAKRGQDVALRCDPISGHVSLFWYQQALGQGPEFLTYFQNEAQLDKSGLPSDRFFAERPEGSVSTLKIQRTQQEDSAVYLCASSLETYPYGYTFGSGTRLTVV.

V usage is TRBV19 and J usage is TRBJ2-2; absent DNA, TCRdb's TRBD1 call cannot be checked. Per germline, CDR1 LNHDA and CDR2 SQIVND (reference sequence). The CDR3 runs 15 residues. CDR3 residues: CASSNPGQGSGELFF. The full variable domain, rest sourced from reference TRBV19 and TRBJ2-2, is DGGITQSPKYLFRKEGQNVTLSCEQNLNHDAMYWYRQDPGQGLRLIYYSQIVNDFQKGDIAEGYSVSREKKESFPLTVTSAQKNPTAFYLCASSNPGQGSGELFFGEGSRLTVL.

The CDR3 loop is CSARGAVQETQYF. The chain couples TRBV20-1 to TRBJ2-5. The CDR3 is 13 amino acids. CDR1 is DFQATT, CDR2 SNEGSKA, per germline (reference sequence).

This chain connects TRBV7-3 to TRBJ2-2. CDR3 length: 12 amino acids. Germline V CDR1 and CDR2: SGHTA, FQGTGA. The CDR3 here is CASSITTGELFF.

This chain uses TRBV7-2 with TRBJ1-1; TCRdb selects TRBD1, and the lack of DNA leaves this call unchecked. Germline lookup yields CDR1 SGHTA and CDR2 FQGNSA. The CDR3 totals 14 residues. The CDR3 spells CASSPGSGNTEAFF.

The CDR3 is CASSPVGTNIQYF. The genes are TRBV18 and TRBJ2-4. Per germline, CDR1 KGHSH and CDR2 LQKENI. The length of the CDR3 is 13 residues.

The chain combines TRBV5-6 with TRBJ1-2; TCRdb proposes TRBD1, but this gene call is untestable without DNA. The CDR3 totals 14 residues. Germline V gene lookup returns CDR1 SGHDT and CDR2 YYEEEE. CDR3: CASSRTGGDYGYTF.

The chain employs TRBV7-6 and TRBJ2-1; TCRdb reports TRBD1, a call that lacks DNA to check it against. The CDR3 sequence is 14 residues long. Germline values: CDR1 SGHVS, CDR2 FNYEAQ. The chain's CDR3 is CASSLVDSHNEQFF.

The chain is built from TRBV7-3 and TRBJ2-5; TCRdb lists TRBD1, though no DNA is available to test this call. Germline V gene data show CDR1 as SGHTA and CDR2 as FQGTGA. The CDR3 contains 16 residues. The CDR3 here is CASSLGYRGQAETQYF.

The chain is built from TRBV20-1 and TRBJ2-3; the D gene TCRdb calls, TRBD1, cannot be checked with no DNA. Germline V lookup: CDR1 DFQATT, CDR2 SNEGSKA (reference sequence). The CDR3 extends over 12 amino acids. Here the CDR3 reads CSARWASNTQYF.

The chain combines TRBV2 with TRBJ1-2; TCRdb selects TRBD1, and the lack of DNA leaves this call unchecked. Germline V gene sequence: CDR1 SNHLY, CDR2 FYNNEI. The CDR3 consists of 12 residues. The chain's CDR3 is CASRGDRQLCTF.

The chain has TRBV18 and TRBJ1-4; the TCRdb call, TRBD1, lacks DNA for checking. This CDR3 is built from 17 residues. CDR1 and CDR2 from the germline V gene are KGHSH and LQKENI. CDR3 residues: CASSETGRTGGNEKLFF.

The genes are TRBV29-1 and TRBJ2-5. The V gene's germline CDR1 is SQVTM and CDR2 ANQGSEA. The CDR3 runs 13 residues. This CDR3 is CSVERQLQETQYF.

The V call is TRBV2, the J call TRBJ2-1; with no DNA, the TCRdb D assignment of TRBD1 cannot be verified. Germline values: CDR1 SNHLY, CDR2 FYNNEI. This CDR3 has 14 residues. The CDR3 here is CASSREDSYNEQFF.

The chain joins TRBV7-9 to TRBJ2-5; absent DNA, TCRdb's TRBD2 call cannot be checked. Germline CDR1 SEHNR, CDR2 FQNEAQ (reference sequence). CDR3 length: 14 residues. CDR3 residues: CASSDGGLQETQYF.

V usage is TRBV12-3 or TRBV12-4 and J usage is TRBJ2-7. The CDR3 runs 15 residues. The CDR3 is CASSFWVEQTYEQYF.

The rearrangement joins TRBV7-3 to TRBJ2-7; TCRdb's D call, TRBD1, is unchecked because there is no DNA. Looked up from germline, CDR1 is SGHTA and CDR2 is FQGTGA. The CDR3 spans 14 residues. The CDR3 spells CASSLYRDSYEQYF.

The rearrangement joins TRBV5-6 to TRBJ1-1; TCRdb gives TRBD1 as the D gene, but with no DNA this cannot be confirmed. The CDR3 spans 15 residues. In germline, CDR1 is SGHDT, CDR2 YYEEEE. This CDR3 reads CASSLGGQYYTEAFF.

CDR3 amino acids: CASSTLRRDRAFF. The chain employs TRBV12-3 or TRBV12-4 and TRBJ1-1. This CDR3 region has 13 residues.

V gene TRBV7-3 combines with J gene TRBJ1-1; TCRdb indicates TRBD1, and absent DNA this call remains unverified. Germline CDR1 and CDR2: SGHTA and FQGTGA. This CDR3 has 15 amino acids. The CDR3 region is CASSPSGGGMTEAFF.

The V call is TRBV7-6, the J call TRBJ1-1; TCRdb's D gene call, TRBD1, goes unchecked for lack of DNA. The CDR3 runs to 15 residues. CDR1 SGHVS and CDR2 FNYEAQ come from the germline V gene. CDR3 sequence reads: CASSLRGVGNTEAFF.

The chain couples TRBV5-6 to TRBJ1-6; there is no DNA to check the TCRdb D call of TRBD1. This CDR3 is 15 amino acids long. The V gene's germline CDR1 is SGHDT and CDR2 YYEEEE. CDR3 amino acids: CASSYRDRRDSPLHF. Together with reference TRBV5-6 and TRBJ1-6, the CDR3 gives the full variable domain: DAGVTQSPTHLIKTRGQQVTLRCSPKSGHDTVSWYQQALGQGPQFIFQYYEEEERQRGNFPDRFSGHQFPNYSSELNVNALLLGDSALYLCASSYRDRRDSPLHFGNGTRLTVT.

This sequence joins TRBV5-1 and TRBJ1-5. CDR1 is SGHRS, CDR2 YFSETQ, per germline. The CDR3 contains 13 residues. The CDR3 loop reads CASSLAPDQPQHF.